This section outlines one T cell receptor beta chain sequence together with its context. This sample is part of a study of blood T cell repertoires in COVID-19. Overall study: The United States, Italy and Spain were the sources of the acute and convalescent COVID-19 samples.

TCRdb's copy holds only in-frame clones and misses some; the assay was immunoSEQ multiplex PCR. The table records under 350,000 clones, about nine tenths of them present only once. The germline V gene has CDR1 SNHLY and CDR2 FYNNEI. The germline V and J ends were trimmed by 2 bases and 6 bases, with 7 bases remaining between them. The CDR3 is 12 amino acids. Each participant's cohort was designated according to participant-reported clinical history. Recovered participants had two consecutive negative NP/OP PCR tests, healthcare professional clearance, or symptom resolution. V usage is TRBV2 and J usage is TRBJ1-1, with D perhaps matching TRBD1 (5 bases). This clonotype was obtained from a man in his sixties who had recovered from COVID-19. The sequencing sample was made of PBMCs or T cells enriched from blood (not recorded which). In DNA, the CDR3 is TGTGCCAGCAGTGAATTAGGGGCTGAAGCTTTCTTT. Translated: CASSELGAEAFF.